Detailed here is one T cell receptor beta chain. This entry is derived from a study of metastatic and nonmetastatic thyroid tumors. Methods used by the authors: The authors used CDR3 differences across clinicopathological groups to build a distant-metastasis classifier for papillary thyroid cancer. TCRdb used MiXCR to call clones anew from the PCR reads. These V and J calls are TCRdb output, not the study's own analysis. The sample gives around 20,000 clones, about 22% of which show up once; 9% to 15% is in the top ten. No patient received treatment before thyroid surgery. The CDR3 loop spans 16 amino acids. With 0 bases removed from V and 2 bases from J, the gap between germline ends came to 16 bases. Germline V CDR1 and CDR2: DFQATT, SNEGSKA (reference sequence).

The material sequenced was tumor tissue. The TCR sequence derives from a female donor with papillary thyroid cancer or a benign thyroid nodule (not recorded which). Some clones in this sample may be carry-over from other donors' samples. This chain links TRBV20-1 with TRBJ1-2; D unclear. The CDR3 DNA reads TGCAGTGCTAGAGAGGGCATGGCAGGAGGAAACTATGGCTACACCTTC. Amino acids: CSAREGMAGGNYGYTF.